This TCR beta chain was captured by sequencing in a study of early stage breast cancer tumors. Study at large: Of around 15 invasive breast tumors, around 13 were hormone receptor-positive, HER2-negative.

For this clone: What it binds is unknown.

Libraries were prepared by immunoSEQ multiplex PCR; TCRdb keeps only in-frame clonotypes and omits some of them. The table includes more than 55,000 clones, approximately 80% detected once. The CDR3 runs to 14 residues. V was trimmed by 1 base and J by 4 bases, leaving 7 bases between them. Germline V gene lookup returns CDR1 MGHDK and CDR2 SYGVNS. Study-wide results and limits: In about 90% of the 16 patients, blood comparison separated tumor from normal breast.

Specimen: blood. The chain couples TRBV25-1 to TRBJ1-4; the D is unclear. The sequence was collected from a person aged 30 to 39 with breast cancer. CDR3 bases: TGTGCCAGCAGTGAATCGCGGTTTAATGAAAAACTGTTTTTT. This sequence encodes CASSESRFNEKLFF.